This T cell receptor (beta chain) emerged from a study of blood T cell repertoires in COVID-19. Across the whole study: PBMCs, B-cell-depleted T cells, or T cells were the source of the cDNA or gDNA that made up the material.

Germline-derived CDR1 and CDR2 are SGDLS and YYNGEE. Losses at the gene ends were 6 bases for V and 3 bases for J; bases not matched to a gene: 5. The CDR3 is 15 residues long. This clone has more than one count but fewer than ten. As handled by the study authors: Estimation of nucleated cell counts relied on the amplification of reference gene primers. Profiled with immunoSEQ multiplex PCR; TCRdb holds only in-frame clones, not every one. Clonal size and the V and J genes are those of that table, whereas D and trimming came from the DNA. The top ten hold 3% to 4% of the sample, which has approximately 210,000 clones, 70% to 85% seen once.

This TCR was recovered from a woman in her fifties or sixties who had recovered from COVID-19. The sequencing input was PBMCs or T cells enriched from blood (not recorded which). The chain uses TRBV9 and TRBJ2-6; the match to TRBD1 covers 8 bases. The CDR3 protein is CASTQGAFGANVLTF. In DNA, the CDR3 is TGTGCCAGCACGCAGGGGGCGTTTGGGGCCAACGTCCTGACTTTC.